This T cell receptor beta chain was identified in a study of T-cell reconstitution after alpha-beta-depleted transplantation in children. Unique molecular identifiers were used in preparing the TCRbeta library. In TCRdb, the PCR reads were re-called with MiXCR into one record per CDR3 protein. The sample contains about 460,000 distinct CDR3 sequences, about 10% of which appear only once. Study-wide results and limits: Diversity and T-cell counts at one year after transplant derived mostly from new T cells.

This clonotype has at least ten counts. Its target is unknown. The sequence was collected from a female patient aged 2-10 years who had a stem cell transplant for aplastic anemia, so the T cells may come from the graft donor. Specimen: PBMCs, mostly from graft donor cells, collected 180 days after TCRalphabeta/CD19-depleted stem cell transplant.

This chain's CDR3 is CASSERQIGTDTQYF. The CDR3 nucleotides read TGTGCCAGCAGTGAGCGCCAGATAGGCACAGATACGCAGTATTTT. The rearrangement uses TRBV6-1 and TRBJ2-3; no clear D gene. In germline, CDR1 is MNHNS, CDR2 SASEGT. V was shortened by 3 bases and J by 1 base, with 11 bases between the two germline ends. This CDR3 spans 15 amino acids.